Below, one T cell receptor (beta chain) is given with its context. The antigen remains unidentified. This record belongs to a study of shared clonotypes between healthy human individuals. Study context: The composition of the donors was a couple of women and a few men aged 18 to 49. The study's findings and limits: The genetic and exposure-history diversity represented was limited by few donors.

Assay execution took place at the deep level. Profiled with immunoSEQ multiplex PCR; TCRdb holds only in-frame clones, not every one. The data contain a few million clones, 93% of them singletons. Germline values: CDR1 SGHAT, CDR2 FQNNGV. The length of the CDR3 is 13 residues. V lost 8 bases and J 2 bases, leaving 12 bases between the germline ends. The genes are TRBV11-2 and TRBJ1-2; D might be TRBD1 (6 bases). Sequenced material: naive CD4+ T cells from PBMCs. The sample's subset: CD45RA+ positively selected. The clonotype originates from a man younger than 30 in good health. Some clones in this sample may be carry-over from other donors' samples. In DNA form, the CDR3 reads TGTGCCAGCGGTGAACAGGGCAACTATGGCTACACCTTC. It yields the protein CASGEQGNYGYTF.